This T cell receptor beta chain emerged from a study of esophageal squamous cell carcinoma under preoperative chemotherapy. V lost 9 bases to trimming and J lost 3 bases, with 17 bases between them. The CDR3 totals 14 residues. Germline lookup yields CDR1 SGHTA and CDR2 FQGNSA. TCRdb redid the calling of the PCR reads with MiXCR, one entry per CDR3 protein. The profile shows some 18,000 distinct CDR3 sequences, 46% of them singletons. The time point: after preoperative PTX-NDP chemotherapy. Patients received paclitaxel-nedaplatin as preoperative chemotherapy before surgery. The sample was collected from a patient given preoperative chemotherapy. The chain couples TRBV7-2 to TRBJ2-5; either TRBD1 or TRBD2 may supply D (5 bases each). The clonotype originates from a human donor with esophageal squamous cell carcinoma. The donor label of this sample is uncertain. The CDR3 loop is CARGCARGKETQYF. CDR3 nucleotides: TGTGCCAGGGGCTGTGCGAGGGGAAAAGAGACCCAGTACTTC.